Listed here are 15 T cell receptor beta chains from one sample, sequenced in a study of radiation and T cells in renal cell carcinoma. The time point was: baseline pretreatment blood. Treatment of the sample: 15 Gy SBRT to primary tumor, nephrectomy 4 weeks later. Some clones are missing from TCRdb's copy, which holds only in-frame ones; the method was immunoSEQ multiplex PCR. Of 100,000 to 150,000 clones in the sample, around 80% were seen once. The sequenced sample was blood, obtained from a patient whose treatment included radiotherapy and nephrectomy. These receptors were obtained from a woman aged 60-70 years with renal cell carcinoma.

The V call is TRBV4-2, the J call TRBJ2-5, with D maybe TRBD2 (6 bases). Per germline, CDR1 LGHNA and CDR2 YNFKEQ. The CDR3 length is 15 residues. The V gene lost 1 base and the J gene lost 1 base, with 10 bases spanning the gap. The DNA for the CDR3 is TGTGCCAGCAGCCAAGTGGCGGGACCCCAAGAGACCCAGTACTTC. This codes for CASSQVAGPQETQYF.

The CDR3 protein is CASSWRQGGYEQYF. In DNA form, the CDR3 reads TGTGCCAGCAGCTGGAGGCAGGGTGGGTACGAGCAGTACTTC. This sequence joins TRBV5-6 and TRBJ2-7, with D perhaps matching TRBD1 or TRBD2 (5 bases each). The germline V gene encodes CDR1 SGHDT and CDR2 YYEEEE. Trimming pared 3 bases from V and 4 bases from J, leaving 14 bases between. The CDR3 consists of 14 residues.

The CDR3 region has the DNA TGTGCCTGGAGTCCCGGACTAGCGGGAGGTTACAATGAGCAGTTCTTC. Translating gives CAWSPGLAGGYNEQFF. The V call is TRBV30, the J call TRBJ2-1, with 14 bases matching TRBD2. The germline CDR1 and CDR2 sequences are GTSNPN and SVGIG (reference sequence). The CDR3 is made up of 16 amino acids. After removal of 2 bases from V and 4 bases from J, the junction contained 4 bases not matched to a gene.

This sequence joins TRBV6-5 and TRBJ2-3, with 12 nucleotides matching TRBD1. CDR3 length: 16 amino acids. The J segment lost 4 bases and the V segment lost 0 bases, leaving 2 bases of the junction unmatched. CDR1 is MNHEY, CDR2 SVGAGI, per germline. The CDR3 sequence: CASSYSGTGGPDTQYF. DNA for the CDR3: TGTGCCAGCAGTTACTCCGGGACAGGGGGCCCAGATACGCAGTATTTT.

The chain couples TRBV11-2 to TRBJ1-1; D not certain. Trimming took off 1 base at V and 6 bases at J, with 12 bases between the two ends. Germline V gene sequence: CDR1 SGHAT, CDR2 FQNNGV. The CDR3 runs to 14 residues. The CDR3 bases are TGTGCCAGCAGCTTAGGAGTCCACCGGGCTGAAGCTTTCTTT. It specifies CASSLGVHRAEAFF.

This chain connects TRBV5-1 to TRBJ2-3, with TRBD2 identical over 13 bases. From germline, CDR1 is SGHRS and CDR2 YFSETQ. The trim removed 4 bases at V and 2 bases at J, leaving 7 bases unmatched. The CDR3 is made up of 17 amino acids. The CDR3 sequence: CASSHGTSGASTDTQYF. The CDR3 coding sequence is TGCGCCAGCAGCCACGGGACTAGCGGGGCCTCCACAGATACGCAGTATTTT. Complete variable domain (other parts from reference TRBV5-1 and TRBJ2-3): KAGVTQTPRYLIKTRGQQVTLSCSPISGHRSVSWYQQTPGQGLQFLFEYFSETQRNKGNFPGRFSGRQFSNSRSEMNVSTLELGDSALYLCASSHGTSGASTDTQYFGPGTRLTVL.

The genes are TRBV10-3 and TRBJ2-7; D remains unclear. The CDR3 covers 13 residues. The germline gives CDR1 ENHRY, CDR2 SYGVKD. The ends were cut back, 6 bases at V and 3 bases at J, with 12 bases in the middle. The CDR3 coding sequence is TGTGCCATCAGAACTGCAGAAATCTACGAGCAGTACTTC. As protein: CAIRTAEIYEQYF.

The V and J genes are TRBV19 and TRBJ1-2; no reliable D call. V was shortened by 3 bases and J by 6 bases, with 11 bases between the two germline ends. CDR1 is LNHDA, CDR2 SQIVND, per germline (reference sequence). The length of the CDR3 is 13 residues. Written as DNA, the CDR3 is TGTGCCAGTAGTATTGGGGTTGAAGATGGCTACACCTTC. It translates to CASSIGVEDGYTF.

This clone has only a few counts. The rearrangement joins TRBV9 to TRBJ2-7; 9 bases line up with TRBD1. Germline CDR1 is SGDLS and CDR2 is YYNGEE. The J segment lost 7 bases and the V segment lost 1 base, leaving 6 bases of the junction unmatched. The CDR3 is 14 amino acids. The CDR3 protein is CASSVNDRGWEQYF. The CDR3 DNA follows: TGTGCCAGCAGCGTAAACGACAGGGGGTGGGAGCAGTACTTC.

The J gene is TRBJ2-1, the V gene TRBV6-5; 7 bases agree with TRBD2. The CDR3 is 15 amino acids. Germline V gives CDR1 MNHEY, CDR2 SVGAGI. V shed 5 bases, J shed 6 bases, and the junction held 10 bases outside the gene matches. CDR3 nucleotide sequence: TGTGCCAGCAGTAGATCTAGCGGCACAAGCAATGAGCAGTTCTTC. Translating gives CASSRSSGTSNEQFF.

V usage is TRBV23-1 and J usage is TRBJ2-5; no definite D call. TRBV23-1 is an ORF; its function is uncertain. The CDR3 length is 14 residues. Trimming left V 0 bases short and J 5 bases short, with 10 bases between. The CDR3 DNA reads TGCGCCAGCAGTCAATCGAAACAGAGGGAGACCCAGTACTTC. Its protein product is CASSQSKQRETQYF.

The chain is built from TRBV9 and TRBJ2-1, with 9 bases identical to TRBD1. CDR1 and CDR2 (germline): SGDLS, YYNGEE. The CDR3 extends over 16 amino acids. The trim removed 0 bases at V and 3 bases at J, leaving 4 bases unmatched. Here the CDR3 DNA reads TGTGCCAGCAGCGTAGTGGGGACAGGGCTCTACAATGAGCAGTTCTTC. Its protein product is CASSVVGTGLYNEQFF.

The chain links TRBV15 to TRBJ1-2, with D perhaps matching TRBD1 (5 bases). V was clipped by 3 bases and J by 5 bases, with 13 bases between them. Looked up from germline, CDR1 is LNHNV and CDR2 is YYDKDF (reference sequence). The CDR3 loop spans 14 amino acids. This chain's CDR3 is CATSRGLDFYGYTF. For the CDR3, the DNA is TGTGCCACCAGCAGGGGGCTCGATTTTTATGGCTACACCTTC.

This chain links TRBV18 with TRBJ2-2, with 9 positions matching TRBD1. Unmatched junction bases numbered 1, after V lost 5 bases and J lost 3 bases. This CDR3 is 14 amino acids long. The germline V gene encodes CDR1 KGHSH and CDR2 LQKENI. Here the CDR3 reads CASSRDRDTGELFF. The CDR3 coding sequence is TGTGCCAGCTCAAGGGACAGGGACACCGGGGAGCTGTTTTTT.

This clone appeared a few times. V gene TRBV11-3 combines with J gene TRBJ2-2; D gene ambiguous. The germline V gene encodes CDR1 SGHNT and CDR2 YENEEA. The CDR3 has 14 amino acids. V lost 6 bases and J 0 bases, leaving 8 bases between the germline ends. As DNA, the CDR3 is TGTGCCAGCAGTGGCGCCTCGAACACCGGGGAGCTGTTTTTT. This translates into CASSGASNTGELFF.